Following are 5 T cell receptor beta chains from one sample sequenced in a study of blood T cell repertoires in COVID-19. Produced via immunoSEQ multiplex PCR; TCRdb's table is partial and in-frame only. Of more than 110,000 clones listed, 82% are singletons. The specimen was peripheral blood. The receptors here all came from an elderly woman with acute or convalescent COVID-19.

The CDR3 reads CASSNGHNEKLFF. The DNA of the CDR3 is TGTGCCAGCAGTAATGGACATAATGAAAAACTGTTTTTT. The chain uses TRBV12-3 or TRBV12-4 and TRBJ1-4, with a tentative D call TRBD1 (5 bases). Deletions cut 5 bases from V and 4 bases from J, with 8 bases between. The CDR3 is made up of 13 amino acids.

The rearrangement joins TRBV28 to TRBJ1-1, with 8 bases matching TRBD1. The CDR3 runs to 16 residues. V was clipped by 4 bases and J by 0 bases; unmatched bases: 7. The V gene's germline CDR1 is MDHEN and CDR2 SYDVKM. The CDR3 nucleotides read TGTGCCAGCAGTTCCCGGGACAGGAGTCTGAACACTGAAGCTTTCTTT. Encoded protein: CASSSRDRSLNTEAFF.

V gene TRBV12-3 or TRBV12-4 combines with J gene TRBJ2-1, with D hard to call. Trimming stripped 6 bases from V and 10 bases from J, with 10 bases between. This CDR3 spans 11 amino acids. The CDR3 here is CASSPAREQFF. CDR3 nucleotide sequence: TGTGCCAGCAGCCCCGCCAGGGAGCAGTTCTTC.

CDR3: CASSPNSGSREKLFF. For the CDR3, the DNA is TGTGCCAGCAGCCCAAACTCAGGGTCCCGTGAAAAACTGTTTTTT. This chain uses TRBV7-9 with TRBJ1-4; D may be TRBD1 (5 bases). CDR3 size: 15 residues. Germline V gives CDR1 SEHNR, CDR2 FQNEAQ (reference sequence). V was shortened by 5 bases and J by 7 bases, with 17 bases between the two germline ends.

The chain uses TRBV15 and TRBJ2-1; D might be TRBD2 (7 bases). CDR1 is LNHNV, CDR2 YYDKDF, per germline (reference sequence). There are 17 residues in the CDR3. V shed 0 bases and J shed 5 bases, with 17 bases lying between them. CDR3 loop: CATSREGGASKHNEQFF. In DNA form, the CDR3 reads TGTGCCACCAGCAGAGAGGGGGGGGCTAGCAAGCACAATGAGCAGTTCTTC.